This T cell receptor (beta chain) was profiled in a study of graft-versus-host responses after intestinal transplantation. Study as a whole: Every transplant recipient was induced with anti-thymocyte globulin, then maintained on tacrolimus and steroids for about three years.

Here immunoSEQ multiplex PCR was the method, and the copy in TCRdb shows in-frame clones only, minus some. The table lists 40,000 to 45,000 clones, roughly 95% of them singletons. CDR1 is SGHVS and CDR2 is FQNEAQ in the germline V gene. The CDR3 consists of 14 residues. V dropped 1 base and J dropped 0 bases, with 5 bases sitting between them. A remark on this clone: The antigen is undetermined.

The source material was unstimulated CD8+ T cells sorted from spleen or lymph node cells, sampled before transplant. The sequence was collected from a human donor who was the organ donor for an intestinal transplant. The chain joins TRBV7-8 to TRBJ2-3; D ambiguous. The CDR3 reads CASSLVGSTDTQYF. The CDR3 DNA follows: TGTGCCAGCAGCTTAGTTGGGAGCACAGATACGCAGTATTTT.